This TCR beta chain originates from a study of human T cells and chemical hapten exposure. About the study: Largely, small differences in pooled library volume made per-sample TCR yields vary.

Study results and limitations: The presence of alopecia in the donors means their immune response may differ from healthy people's.

Trimming removed 5 bases at V and 1 base at J, with 12 bases between. Germline V lookup: CDR1 MNHNY, CDR2 SVGAGI (reference sequence). The CDR3 sequence is 15 residues long. This clonotype showed up many times. Its antigen is not known. Time point indicated: pre-sensitization, week 0. Documented treatment: therapeutic diphenylcyclopropenone sensitization with weekly scalp DPC. Patches went on only after blood had been drawn each time. MiXCR was run by TCRdb on the RACE reads, yielding one entry per CDR3 protein. The table lists 80,000 to 95,000 distinct CDR3 sequences, nearly 10% of them singletons. This clonotype was sampled from a woman aged 35 to 49 with alopecia areata. Some clones in this sample may be carry-over from other donors' samples. The V and J genes are TRBV6-6 and TRBJ1-5, with a possible D match to TRBD1 (6 bases). The sequenced sample was whole blood, obtained in connection with sensitization to the hapten diphenylcyclopropenone (DPC). The CDR3 spells CASSPQGLSNQPQHF. CDR3 sequence (DNA): TGTGCCAGCAGTCCACAGGGACTCAGCAATCAGCCCCAGCATTTT.